This T cell receptor beta chain appears in the sequencing data of a study of blood T cell repertoires in COVID-19. Data came from immunoSEQ multiplex PCR; TCRdb stores just in-frame clones and leaves some out. The sample includes about 64,000 clones, roughly 80% seen only once; the top ten take 10% to 15%. CDR1 is SGHKS, CDR2 YYEKEE, per germline (reference sequence). Trimming pared 4 bases from V and 2 bases from J, leaving 13 bases between. This CDR3 spans 15 amino acids. The receptor was isolated from a human donor in a cohort sampled during active COVID-19. Material for sequencing was peripheral blood. The rearrangement uses TRBV5-5 and TRBJ1-5; TRBD1 might be the D (5 bases). CDR3 region: CASSLSDSRNQPQHF. The CDR3 DNA reads as TGTGCCAGCAGCCTATCCGACAGCCGCAATCAGCCCCAGCATTTT.